The source of this T cell receptor beta chain is a study of blood T cell repertoires in COVID-19. Germline CDR1 MNHEY, CDR2 SMNVEV (reference sequence). Trimming left V 2 bases short and J 4 bases short, with 12 bases between. CDR3 size: 14 residues. Authors' data handling: Amplified reference gene primers provided the basis for estimating nucleated cell counts. Sequencing was performed with immunoSEQ multiplex PCR; in TCRdb, only in-frame clones are kept and a portion is missing. V and J calls and clone size are copied from that table; D and trimming were computed from the DNA. The data show 350,000 to 400,000 clones, with around 88% seen just once and under 8.5% held by the top ten.

The rearrangement joins TRBV27 to TRBJ2-7; weak D call: TRBD1 (6 bases). The receptor was derived from an older woman with COVID-19, enrolled during active disease. The sample was peripheral blood. This chain's CDR3 is CASSLIQGLYEQYF. CDR3 DNA sequence: TGTGCCAGCAGTTTAATTCAGGGGCTGTACGAGCAGTACTTC.